What follows describes a single T cell receptor (beta chain). This sample is drawn from a study of blood T cell repertoires in COVID-19. Study-level information: From the United States, Italy and Spain came samples of acute and convalescent COVID-19. In each case, the material was cDNA or gDNA derived from T cells, B-cell-depleted T cells, or PBMCs.

The CDR3 runs 13 residues. Germline trimming cut 5 bases from V and 2 bases from J; bases unmatched to any gene: 2. Germline CDR1 MNHEY, CDR2 SMNVEV (reference sequence). Study processing details: Amplified reference gene primers provided the basis for estimating nucleated cell counts. The data were produced by immunoSEQ multiplex PCR, yet TCRdb's version contains in-frame clones alone and is incomplete. For V, J and clone size, that table is used; D and trimming come from the DNA. The sample includes some 250,000 clones, approximately 86% of them seen just once. The receptor's source is a woman aged 70 to 79 with active or convalescent COVID-19. Sequences were obtained from peripheral blood. The gene calls are TRBV27 and TRBJ1-2; 7 nucleotides line up with TRBD1. The CDR3 loop reads CASSAGQNYGYTF. The CDR3 bases are TGTGCCAGCAGTGCGGGACAGAACTATGGCTACACCTTC.